What follows are 17 T cell receptor beta chains derived from one specimen sequenced in a study of shared clonotypes between healthy human individuals. Only in-frame clones appear in the TCRdb table, and some are missing; sequencing was by immunoSEQ multiplex PCR. The table has about 560,000 clones, around three quarters seen once. The sequenced sample was PBMCs. The receptors stem from a woman in her thirties or forties in good health. Some clones in this sample may be carry-over from other donors' samples.

This clone was detected only once. The chain joins TRBV5-1 to TRBJ2-5; D possibly corresponds to TRBD2 (6 bases). V was cut by 2 bases and J by 2 bases, with 10 bases left in between. Germline CDR1 and CDR2: SGHRS and YFSETQ. CDR3 length equals 14 residues. The CDR3 DNA sequence: TGCGCCAGCAGCTTAGCCCGGGAGCAAGAGACCCAGTACTTC. Translating it yields CASSLAREQETQYF.

V is TRBV4-1 and J is TRBJ1-1; 9 bases line up with TRBD1. The V gene end was trimmed by 3 bases and the J gene end by 3 bases; junction bases not matched to a gene: 8. CDR3 length: 16 amino acids. Germline CDR1 MGHRA, CDR2 YSYEKL. The DNA of the CDR3 is TGCGCCAGCAGCCAGGCTCCGGGACAGGGTCACACTGAAGCTTTCTTT. Translation gives CASSQAPGQGHTEAFF.

The chain uses TRBV7-3 and TRBJ1-6; TRBD1 agrees at 7 bases. The V gene's germline CDR1 is SGHTA and CDR2 FQGTGA. With V trimmed by 3 bases and J by 9 bases, 8 bases remained unmatched. The CDR3 runs to 15 residues. This CDR3 is CASSFRAGGSSPLHF. CDR3 bases: TGTGCCAGCAGCTTTAGGGCAGGGGGGAGTTCACCCCTCCACTTT.

As for this clone: A read error is the likely source, as a far larger clone sits one nucleotide away. This rearrangement joins TRBV10-3 to TRBJ2-7; TRBD2 matches at 12 bases. The length of the CDR3 is 14 residues. Germline assignment: CDR1 ENHRY and CDR2 SYGVKD. The CDR3 loop reads CAISETSGRYERYF. The CDR3 bases are TGTGCCATCAGTGAGACTAGCGGGAGGTACGAGCGGTACTTC.

Worth noting for this clone: A far larger clone differs by one base, so this is likely a read error. Other DNA variants within this sample encode the same CDR3. The chain carries TRBV5-6 and TRBJ2-7, with D possibly TRBD1 on 6 matching bases. Germline assignment: CDR1 SGHDT and CDR2 YYEEEE. This CDR3 region has 14 residues. The CDR3 nucleotides are TGTGCCAGTAGCTATCAGCAGGGGCCCTACGAGCAGTACTTC. Translated: CASSYQQGPYEQYF.

The chain couples TRBV28 to TRBJ2-7; D perhaps matches TRBD2 (5 bases). Germline V gene sequence: CDR1 MDHEN, CDR2 SYDVKM. V was cut by 7 bases and J by 4 bases, with 17 bases left in between. There are 14 residues in the CDR3. DNA of the CDR3: TGTGCCAGCAATCGGGCCGGGAACTTTTACGAGCAGTACTTC. Its protein product is CASNRAGNFYEQYF.

This chain connects TRBV9 to TRBJ2-5; D is possibly TRBD2 (6 bases). Germline CDR1 SGDLS, CDR2 YYNGEE. This CDR3 comprises 15 residues. The V gene lost 0 bases and the J gene lost 7 bases, with 16 bases spanning the gap. The CDR3 here is CASSVAGTAAGTQYF. The CDR3, as DNA: TGTGCCAGCAGCGTAGCCGGGACTGCAGCTGGGACCCAGTACTTC.

The chain couples TRBV28 to TRBJ2-2, with TRBD2 as a possible D gene (7 bases). This CDR3 has 21 residues. Trimming stripped 5 bases from V and 0 bases from J, with 28 bases between. Germline CDR1 MDHEN, CDR2 SYDVKM. Written as DNA, the CDR3 is TGTGCCAGCAGTGCTGCAGGGTTGTTGGGGAGGGGGGGCGCGAACACCGGGGAGCTGTTTTTT. Protein: CASSAAGLLGRGGANTGELFF.

This clone was observed a single time. The J gene is TRBJ2-3, the V gene TRBV7-9, with D unclear. The CDR3 contains 14 residues. V was pared by 5 bases and J by 3 bases, with 12 bases between. Germline V gene data show CDR1 as SEHNR and CDR2 as FQNEAQ (reference sequence). The CDR3 nucleotides read TGTGCCAGCAGCCGAAGAGAAGTGACAGATACGCAGTATTTT. It encodes CASSRREVTDTQYF.

The chain carries TRBV6-6 and TRBJ1-3; D possibly corresponds to TRBD1 (5 bases). This CDR3 has 14 amino acids. Per the germline V gene, CDR1 is MNHNY and CDR2 is SVGAGI (reference sequence). V gave up 2 bases and J gave up 4 bases, with 9 bases separating them. In DNA, the CDR3 is TGTGCCAGCAGTTACGGAGGGACCGGAAACACCATATATTTT. Protein product: CASSYGGTGNTIYF.

V is TRBV6-1 and J is TRBJ2-7; D gene unclear. The CDR3 is 14 amino acids. Germline CDR1 and CDR2: MNHNS and SASEGT. V lost 6 bases and J lost 3, with 15 bases in between. CDR3 DNA sequence: TGTGCCAGCAGCCGGGCCCCGGACGTCTACGAGCAGTACTTC. Protein product: CASSRAPDVYEQYF.

On this clone: This sequence is one base from a far larger clone and is likely a read error. This sample also contains other DNA sequences that code for the same CDR3. The rearrangement uses TRBV30 and TRBJ1-3; no reliable D call. The CDR3 contains 13 residues. Trimming removed 6 bases from V and 0 bases from J, with 9 bases in between. The germline gives CDR1 GTSNPN, CDR2 SVGIG (reference sequence). The CDR3 sequence: CACHRGSGNTIYF. CDR3 coding DNA: TGTGCCTGCCACCGCGGCTCTGGAAACACCATATATTTT.

The V and J genes are TRBV7-9 and TRBJ2-5; TRBD2 matches at 12 bases. Germline assignment: CDR1 SEHNR and CDR2 FQNEAQ (reference sequence). The CDR3 contains 15 residues. With V trimmed by 5 bases and J by 2 bases, 3 bases remained unmatched. CDR3 sequence reads: CASSILAGGQETQYF. Here the CDR3 DNA reads TGTGCCAGCAGCATACTAGCGGGAGGACAAGAGACCCAGTACTTC.

V usage is TRBV19 and J usage is TRBJ1-2; the D gene is possibly TRBD1 (6 bases). V lost 2 bases, J lost 4 bases, and 14 bases lay in between. Germline values: CDR1 LNHDA, CDR2 SQIVND (reference sequence). This CDR3 has 15 residues. As DNA, the CDR3 is TGTGCCAGTAGTATAACTGGGGGCGATCCCTATGGCTACACCTTC. Its translation: CASSITGGDPYGYTF.

Details on this clone: Distinct nucleotide sequences in the sample also encode this CDR3. The rearrangement uses TRBV19 and TRBJ2-7; D ambiguous. V was trimmed by 1 base and J by 0 bases, leaving 7 bases between them. The CDR3 runs 14 residues. Germline lookup yields CDR1 LNHDA and CDR2 SQIVND (reference sequence). CDR3 in DNA: TGTGCCAGTAGTATAGGTGGCAGCTCCTACGAGCAGTACTTC. It translates to CASSIGGSSYEQYF.

This chain uses TRBV4-3 with TRBJ2-5; D might be TRBD1 or TRBD2, each matching 6 bases. The V gene lost 1 base and the J gene lost 2 bases, with 14 bases spanning the gap. The germline V gene encodes CDR1 LGHNA and CDR2 YSLEER. This CDR3 has 16 amino acids. CDR3 sequence (DNA): TGCGCCAGCAGCCAAGGGACAGCGAGCGGGCAAGAGACCCAGTACTTC. It codes for CASSQGTASGQETQYF.

The chain is built from TRBV4-3 and TRBJ2-1, with 7 bases identical to TRBD1. V dropped 0 bases and J dropped 8; count of bases not matched to a gene: 4. The CDR3 loop spans 14 amino acids. Germline CDR1 and CDR2: LGHNA and YSLEER. The CDR3 loop is CASSQDKGAYEQFF. The DNA of the CDR3 is TGCGCCAGCAGCCAAGATAAGGGGGCCTATGAGCAGTTCTTC.